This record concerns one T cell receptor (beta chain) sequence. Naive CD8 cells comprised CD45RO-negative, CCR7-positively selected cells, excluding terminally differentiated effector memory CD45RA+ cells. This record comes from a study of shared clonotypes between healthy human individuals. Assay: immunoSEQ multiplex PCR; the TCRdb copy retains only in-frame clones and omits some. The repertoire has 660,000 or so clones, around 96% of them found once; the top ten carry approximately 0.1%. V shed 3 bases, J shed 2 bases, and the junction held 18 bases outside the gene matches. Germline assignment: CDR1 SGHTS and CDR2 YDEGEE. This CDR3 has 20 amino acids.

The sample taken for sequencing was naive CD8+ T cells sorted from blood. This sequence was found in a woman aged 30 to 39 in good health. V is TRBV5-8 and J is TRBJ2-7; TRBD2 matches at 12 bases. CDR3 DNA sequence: TGTGCCAGCAGCTGGGGACCCATCGGTGGACTAGCGGGGCTTACCTACGAGCAGTACTTC. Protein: CASSWGPIGGLAGLTYEQYF.